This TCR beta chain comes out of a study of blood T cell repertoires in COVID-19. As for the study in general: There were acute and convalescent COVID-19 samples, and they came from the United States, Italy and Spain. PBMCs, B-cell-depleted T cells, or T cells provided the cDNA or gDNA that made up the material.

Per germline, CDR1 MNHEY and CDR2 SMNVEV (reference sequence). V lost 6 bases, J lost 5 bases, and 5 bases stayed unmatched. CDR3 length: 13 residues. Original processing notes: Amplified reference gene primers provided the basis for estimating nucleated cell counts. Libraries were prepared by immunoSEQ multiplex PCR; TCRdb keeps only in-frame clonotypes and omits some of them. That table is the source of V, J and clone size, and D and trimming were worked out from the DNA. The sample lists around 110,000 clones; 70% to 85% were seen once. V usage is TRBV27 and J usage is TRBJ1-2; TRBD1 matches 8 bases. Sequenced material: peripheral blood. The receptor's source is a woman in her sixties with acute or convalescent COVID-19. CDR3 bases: TGTGCCAGCAGGAGACAGGGGAATTATGGCTACACCTTC. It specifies CASRRQGNYGYTF.